Listed here are 4 T cell receptor beta chains from one sample, sequenced in a study of T cell responses to AZD1222 COVID-19 vaccine. Clones were read by immunoSEQ multiplex PCR, and TCRdb kept only the in-frame ones, dropping some. The sample holds over 120,000 clones, around 92% seen once. The sample in question was peripheral blood, obtained on day 0 of AZD1222 vaccination. The receptors were sampled from an adult in good health.

The table lists this clone with a count of one. J is TRBJ2-1 and V is TRBV2; TRBD2 matches at 9 bases. This CDR3 is 14 amino acids long. The trim removed 6 bases at V and 7 bases at J, leaving 7 bases unmatched. Germline V gene lookup returns CDR1 SNHLY and CDR2 FYNNEI. The CDR3 protein is CASRRPSGANEQFF. The CDR3 DNA reads as TGTGCCAGCAGAAGACCTAGCGGGGCAAATGAGCAGTTCTTC.

The rearrangement links TRBV11-2 to TRBJ1-2, with a possible D match to TRBD1 (6 bases). In germline, CDR1 is SGHAT, CDR2 FQNNGV. Trimming shortened V by 5 bases and J by 2 bases, and 9 bases separated the two germline ends. The CDR3 spans 13 residues. The CDR3 sequence: CASSTDRNYGYTF. CDR3 DNA sequence: TGTGCCAGCAGCACAGACAGGAACTATGGCTACACCTTC.

The rearrangement links TRBV7-2 to TRBJ2-5, with 7 bases aligning to TRBD1. J gave up 1 base and V 10 bases, and 3 bases lay outside the gene matches. This CDR3 spans 12 amino acids. Germline V gene lookup returns CDR1 SGHTA and CDR2 FQGNSA. CDR3 protein: CATRDSQETQYF. The CDR3 nucleotides are TGTGCCACCCGGGACAGCCAAGAGACCCAGTACTTC.

The V and J genes are TRBV7-2 and TRBJ2-5; weak D call: TRBD2 (6 bases). The V gene lost 0 bases and the J gene lost 7 bases, with 12 bases spanning the gap. The CDR3 is 14 residues long. Germline lookup yields CDR1 SGHTA and CDR2 FQGNSA. CDR3 sequence: CASSLAGGFGTQYF. CDR3 DNA: TGTGCCAGCAGCTTAGCGGGGGGTTTCGGGACCCAGTACTTC.